This T cell receptor (beta chain) was captured in a study of blood T cell repertoires in COVID-19. Study context: Sources were T cells, B-cell-depleted T cells, or PBMCs; the material itself was cDNA or gDNA.

This CDR3 spans 16 amino acids. V was pared by 6 bases and J by 7 bases, with 12 bases of the junction left unmatched. Germline V lookup: CDR1 MNHEY, CDR2 SVGEGT. Source study methods: Scientists estimated how many nucleated cells there were by amplifying reference gene primers. The assay was immunoSEQ multiplex PCR, and TCRdb's table has in-frame clones only and misses some. V, J and clone size reflect that table, while D and trimming were determined from the DNA. This repertoire shows about 280,000 clones, 83% found once; its top ten account for approximately 10%. The source is a woman between 45 and 60 years old who had recovered from COVID-19. This chain links TRBV6-2 or TRBV6-3 with TRBJ2-1; 10 positions match TRBD2. The sequenced sample was peripheral blood. The CDR3 is CASSPHVSGRRNEQFF. The CDR3 nucleotides are TGTGCCAGCAGCCCCCACGTTAGCGGGAGGCGAAATGAGCAGTTCTTC.